These 20 T cell receptor beta chains originate from one sample sequenced in a study of OX40 agonist ivuxolimab in advanced cancers. The repertoire was sequenced with immunoSEQ multiplex PCR; TCRdb's copy has only in-frame clones and lacks some. The table shows just under 75,000 clones, with approximately 90% occurring only once. The sample here was CD4+ or CD8+ T cells sorted from blood, taken in a trial of the OX40 agonist ivuxolimab. These receptors all stem from an adult with an advanced solid tumor such as melanoma, head and neck, liver or kidney cancer.

J is TRBJ2-7 and V is TRBV6-5, with TRBD1 identical over 8 bases. J gave up 2 bases and V 6 bases, and 3 bases lay outside the gene matches. CDR3 length: 13 amino acids. The germline V gene has CDR1 MNHEY and CDR2 SVGAGI. The CDR3 region has the DNA TGTGCCAGCAGGAAGACAGGGGCCTACGAGCAGTACTTC. Translating gives CASRKTGAYEQYF.

The chain combines TRBV5-1 with TRBJ2-5; D is tentatively TRBD1 or TRBD2 (6 bases each). Trimming removed 0 bases at V and 5 bases at J, with 17 bases between. Germline values: CDR1 SGHRS, CDR2 YFSETQ. CDR3 size: 16 residues. The CDR3 sequence is CASSLEYGGPAETQYF. The CDR3 DNA reads as TGCGCCAGCAGCTTGGAGTATGGGGGGCCCGCGGAGACCCAGTACTTC.

The gene calls are TRBV5-1 and TRBJ1-1; D is unclear. This CDR3 spans 15 amino acids. V shed 5 bases and J shed 4 bases, with 18 bases lying between them. CDR1 and CDR2 (germline): SGHRS, YFSETQ. CDR3 in amino acids: CASSSEAGFGTEAFF. The CDR3 region has the DNA TGCGCCAGCAGTTCTGAGGCGGGGTTTGGCACTGAAGCTTTCTTT.

This clone was seen a single time. The rearrangement links TRBV18 to TRBJ2-7, with 7 bases identical to TRBD1. Looked up from germline, CDR1 is KGHSH and CDR2 is LQKENI. CDR3 length: 15 amino acids. The J segment lost 6 bases and the V segment lost 3 bases, leaving 11 bases of the junction unmatched. The DNA for the CDR3 is TGTGCCAGCTCACCCCCCTCGACAGGGTATGCCGAGCAGTACTTC. Translation: CASSPPSTGYAEQYF.

The rearrangement links TRBV10-1 to TRBJ2-2; D gene unclear. Germline values: CDR1 WNHNN, CDR2 SYGVQD (reference sequence). Between the trimmed V and J ends, which lost 6 bases and 2 bases, there was a span of 7 bases. This CDR3 has 13 residues. The CDR3 region is CASSAGNTGELFF. The CDR3 DNA reads as TGCGCCAGCAGCGCCGGAAACACCGGGGAGCTGTTTTTT.

This chain joins TRBV18 and TRBJ2-3, with 7 bases aligning to TRBD1. CDR1 and CDR2 (germline): KGHSH, LQKENI. The length of the CDR3 is 14 residues. Losses at the gene ends were 4 bases for V and 1 base for J; bases not matched to a gene: 2. CDR3 DNA: TGTGCCAGCTCACAAACAGGGGGCACAGATACGCAGTATTTT. Translating gives CASSQTGGTDTQYF.

This rearrangement joins TRBV11-3 to TRBJ2-7, with D possibly being TRBD1 (5 bases). V lost 3 bases to trimming and J lost 2 bases, with 11 bases between them. The CDR3 totals 14 residues. CDR1 SGHNT and CDR2 YENEEA come from the germline V gene. The CDR3 here is CASSLILGPYEQYF. CDR3 nucleotides: TGTGCCAGCAGCTTGATTCTGGGGCCCTACGAGCAGTACTTC.

The chain has TRBV5-1 and TRBJ1-5; TRBD1 agrees at 12 bases. This CDR3 comprises 15 residues. V gave up 4 bases and J gave up 4 bases; unmatched junction bases: 3. Germline V lookup: CDR1 SGHRS, CDR2 YFSETQ. The CDR3 is CASSRGQGANQPQHF. The CDR3 coding sequence is TGCGCCAGCAGCAGGGGACAGGGGGCGAATCAGCCCCAGCATTTT.

V is TRBV28 and J is TRBJ2-1; D is unresolved. Per germline, CDR1 MDHEN and CDR2 SYDVKM. The V end was cut by 6 bases, the J end by 0 bases, with 12 bases between. The CDR3 covers 15 residues. CDR3 coding DNA: TGTGCCAGCAGCCCGGGCTCCCGCTCCTACAATGAGCAGTTCTTC. Encoded protein: CASSPGSRSYNEQFF.

V usage is TRBV11-2 and J usage is TRBJ2-5; TRBD2 matches 11 bases. CDR1 and CDR2 from the germline V gene are SGHAT and FQNNGV. The length of the CDR3 is 14 residues. V trimming: 1 base; J trimming: 8 bases; junction bases outside the gene matches: 3. The CDR3 DNA follows: TGTGCCAGCAGCTTAGTCACTAGCGGGAGAACCCAGTACTTC. Amino acids: CASSLVTSGRTQYF.

The chain has TRBV11-2 and TRBJ2-1; 7 positions match TRBD2. Germline CDR1 SGHAT, CDR2 FQNNGV. V shed 5 bases, J shed 2 bases, and the junction held 6 bases outside the gene matches. The CDR3 totals 15 residues. In DNA form, the CDR3 reads TGTGCCAGCAGCCCCCCGGGACTAACCTACAATGAGCAGTTCTTC. Its protein is CASSPPGLTYNEQFF.

The rearrangement joins TRBV10-1 to TRBJ2-3, with D unresolved. V lost 0 bases and J lost 4, with 11 bases in between. The length of the CDR3 is 15 residues. CDR1 and CDR2 (germline): WNHNN, SYGVQD (reference sequence). CDR3 sequence: CASSESESPPDTQYF. CDR3 nucleotide sequence: TGCGCCAGCAGTGAGTCGGAAAGCCCCCCAGATACGCAGTATTTT.

The J gene is TRBJ2-7, the V gene TRBV5-1, with 9 bases fitting TRBD1. V lost 5 bases to trimming and J lost 6 bases; unmatched junction nucleotides: 9. This CDR3 is built from 14 residues. Germline V gene sequence: CDR1 SGHRS, CDR2 YFSETQ. The CDR3 sequence: CASSSGTGSSEQYF. CDR3 coding DNA: TGCGCCAGCAGTTCCGGGACAGGGTCCAGCGAGCAGTACTTC. Full variable domain (outside the CDR3, taken from reference TRBV5-1 and TRBJ2-7): KAGVTQTPRYLIKTRGQQVTLSCSPISGHRSVSWYQQTPGQGLQFLFEYFSETQRNKGNFPGRFSGRQFSNSRSEMNVSTLELGDSALYLCASSSGTGSSEQYFGPGTRLTVT.

This clone was detected once. The chain carries TRBV15 and TRBJ2-3; TRBD2 might be the D (5 bases). Trimming removed 3 bases from V and 5 bases from J, with 18 bases in between. Per the germline V gene, CDR1 is LNHNV and CDR2 is YYDKDF (reference sequence). CDR3 length equals 16 residues. The CDR3 protein is CATSSLGGRDVDTQYF. CDR3 coding DNA: TGTGCCACCAGCAGCCTGGGTGGGAGAGATGTAGATACGCAGTATTTT.

V gene TRBV19 combines with J gene TRBJ2-7; 12 nucleotides match TRBD2. The CDR3 has 14 residues. Looked up from germline, CDR1 is LNHDA and CDR2 is SQIVND (reference sequence). The V gene end was trimmed by 5 bases and the J gene end by 2 bases; junction bases not matched to a gene: 1. CDR3 loop: CASSGLAGPYEQYF. CDR3 nucleotide sequence: TGTGCCAGTAGTGGACTAGCGGGACCCTACGAGCAGTACTTC.

The table lists this clone with a count of one. The V call is TRBV7-7, the J call TRBJ2-5; D remains unclear. Trimming took off 1 base at V and 4 bases at J, with 7 bases between the two ends. Germline-derived CDR1 and CDR2 are SSHAT and FNYEAQ (reference sequence). The CDR3 sequence is 13 residues long. CDR3 sequence: CASSLGGRETQYF. The CDR3 DNA reads TGTGCCAGCAGCTTAGGGGGTAGAGAGACCCAGTACTTC.

This clone was observed once. The rearrangement uses TRBV15 and TRBJ2-2, with 9 bases fitting TRBD1. Germline values: CDR1 LNHNV, CDR2 YYDKDF (reference sequence). The trim removed 1 base at V and 5 bases at J, leaving 5 bases unmatched. This CDR3 is 16 amino acids long. CDR3 DNA sequence: TGTGCCACCAGCAGAGTCGGGACAGGGCGTACCGGGGAGCTGTTTTTT. Translation: CATSRVGTGRTGELFF.

This sequence joins TRBV5-1 and TRBJ2-1; TRBD1 aligns across 7 bases. J lost 4 bases, V lost 0 bases, and 4 bases had no gene match. CDR1 and CDR2 from the germline V gene are SGHRS and YFSETQ. There are 15 residues in the CDR3. The CDR3 is CASSLVPGQYNEQFF. The DNA for the CDR3 is TGCGCCAGCAGCTTGGTCCCGGGACAGTACAATGAGCAGTTCTTC.

The V and J genes are TRBV7-8 and TRBJ2-5, with D perhaps TRBD1 (5 bases). V lost 2 bases and J lost 1, with 17 bases in between. The CDR3 loop spans 17 amino acids. Germline loops: CDR1 SGHVS, CDR2 FQNEAQ. CDR3 residues: CASSLFRVGLGQETQYF. The DNA of the CDR3 is TGTGCCAGCAGCTTATTCAGGGTCGGATTGGGCCAAGAGACCCAGTACTTC.

The chain combines TRBV27 with TRBJ1-2; TRBD1 matches at 7 bases. Germline assignment: CDR1 MNHEY and CDR2 SMNVEV (reference sequence). With V trimmed by 6 bases and J by 3 bases, 7 bases remained unmatched. The CDR3 covers 14 residues. CDR3 nucleotides: TGTGCCAGCAGCCCGACAGGGTCTGACTATGGCTACACCTTC. Translation gives CASSPTGSDYGYTF.